Presented here are 5 T cell receptor beta chains from one specimen sequenced in a study of chemoradiotherapy in HPV16-positive cancers. Clones were sequenced by immunoSEQ multiplex PCR, and TCRdb holds only the in-frame ones, with some missing. The sample lists over 10,000 clones; about 85% were seen once. Source: blood, taken from a patient who underwent chemoradiotherapy. These TCRs come from a human donor with HPV-associated anogenital cancer.

The rearrangement links TRBV27 to TRBJ1-2, with unresolved D. This CDR3 contains 12 residues. Trimming left V 4 bases short and J 6 bases short, with 9 bases between. Germline CDR1 is MNHEY and CDR2 is SMNVEV (reference sequence). The CDR3 spells CASSSTTNGYTF. The CDR3 DNA sequence: TGTGCCAGCAGTTCGACGACCAATGGCTACACCTTC.

The V and J genes are TRBV9 and TRBJ2-3, with a weak D call TRBD1 (5 bases). Germline-derived CDR1 and CDR2 are SGDLS and YYNGEE. Trimming cost V 0 bases and J 0 bases, with 8 bases left between them. The CDR3 sequence is 15 residues long. The CDR3 DNA sequence: TGTGCCAGCAGCGTAGTGGGGCAGAGCACAGATACGCAGTATTTT. This gives the protein CASSVVGQSTDTQYF.

The J gene is TRBJ2-7, the V gene TRBV7-6; 7 positions agree with TRBD1. CDR1 is SGHVS and CDR2 is FNYEAQ in the germline V gene. The CDR3 is made up of 15 amino acids. The J segment lost 2 bases and the V segment lost 2 bases, leaving 6 bases of the junction unmatched. CDR3 sequence (DNA): TGTGCCAGCAGCTTACAGACAGGGTTGACCTACGAGCAGTACTTC. This gives the protein CASSLQTGLTYEQYF.

This clone appeared a single time. This sequence joins TRBV19 and TRBJ2-5; D uncertain. In germline, CDR1 is LNHDA, CDR2 SQIVND (reference sequence). The CDR3 consists of 13 residues. Trimming stripped 0 bases from V and 5 bases from J, with 7 bases between. CDR3 residues: CASSIDVMETQYF. CDR3 DNA sequence: TGTGCCAGTAGTATAGATGTCATGGAGACCCAGTACTTC.

The rearrangement joins TRBV7-9 to TRBJ2-7, with 9 bases that match TRBD1. The germline V gene encodes CDR1 SEHNR and CDR2 FQNEAQ (reference sequence). V gave up 1 base and J gave up 7 bases; unmatched junction bases: 8. The CDR3 is 15 amino acids. The DNA for the CDR3 is TGTGCCAGCAGCTTAGAAGGGACAGGGTACCAGGAGCAGTACTTC. Translating gives CASSLEGTGYQEQYF.